This entry concerns a single T cell receptor (beta chain). This entry belongs to a study of control samples from healthy donors and cancer patients. The CDR3 covers 14 residues. In germline, CDR1 is LNHDA, CDR2 SQIVND (reference sequence). With 3 bases removed from V and 12 bases from J, the gap between germline ends came to 18 bases. TCRdb's copy holds only in-frame clones and misses some; the assay was immunoSEQ multiplex PCR. Of just over 150,000 clones listed, about 90% are singletons. The TCR comes from a young man in good health. The V and J genes are TRBV19 and TRBJ1-3; tentatively, D is TRBD1 (5 bases). What was sequenced was blood. CDR3: CASSMGRALKHIYF. The CDR3 DNA reads as TGTGCCAGTAGTATGGGCAGGGCCCTTAAGCACATATATTTT.